Presented here are 9 T cell receptor beta chains from one specimen sequenced in a study of T cell responses to AZD1222 COVID-19 vaccine (dated by TCRdb to the early 2020s). The time point tag for this specimen amounts to: about 28 days (+/-7) after the second vaccine dose. Libraries were made using the immunoSEQ multiplex PCR assay. TCRdb carries this immuneACCESS record with in-frame sequences only. Its versions omit some clonotypes, under half of them owing to an unresolved V gene in the studies checked, with the rest unexplained. The sample table shows 180,000 or so clones, and roughly 92% are seen once. Around 1% of the sample lies in the top ten. The sequenced sample was peripheral blood, obtained 28 days after the second AZD1222 dose. Receptors originate from an adult who received the AZD1222 COVID-19 vaccine.

This chain joins TRBV5-1 and TRBJ1-5, with 7 bases fitting TRBD1. The CDR3 consists of 15 residues. V lost 2 bases and J lost 5; bases outside the gene matches: 7. Germline V gene lookup returns CDR1 SGHRS and CDR2 YFSETQ. The CDR3 region is CASSLATGSDQPQHF. CDR3 nucleotide sequence: TGCGCCAGCAGCTTAGCGACAGGGTCGGATCAGCCCCAGCATTTT.

V and J are TRBV10-3 and TRBJ1-1; 9 nucleotides agree with TRBD1. The CDR3 sequence is 14 residues long. V shed 3 bases and J 5 bases; nucleotides not matched to a gene: 4. Per germline, CDR1 ENHRY and CDR2 SYGVKD. The CDR3 here is CAISDTGGGTEAFF. CDR3 DNA: TGTGCCATCAGTGACACAGGGGGCGGGACTGAAGCTTTCTTT.

This rearrangement joins TRBV7-2 to TRBJ1-2, with a tentative D call TRBD1 (5 bases). CDR1 and CDR2 (germline): SGHTA, FQGNSA. The length of the CDR3 is 14 residues. V lost 6 bases and J 3 bases, leaving 14 bases between the germline ends. The CDR3 here is CASSPGLGHYGYTF. In DNA, the CDR3 is TGTGCCAGCAGTCCGGGATTGGGACACTATGGCTACACCTTC.

V gene TRBV18 combines with J gene TRBJ1-5, with D hard to call. The CDR3 length is 13 residues. The germline gives CDR1 KGHSH, CDR2 LQKENI. V lost 2 bases and J 7 bases, leaving 9 bases between the germline ends. CDR3 sequence: CASSPERIQPQHF. CDR3 in DNA: TGTGCCAGCTCACCAGAAAGGATACAGCCCCAGCATTTT.

The chain employs TRBV4-2 and TRBJ1-1; TRBD1 matches 8 bases. Germline V gene sequence: CDR1 LGHNA, CDR2 YNFKEQ. This CDR3 contains 18 residues. J lost 1 base, V lost 0 bases, and 10 bases had no gene match. The CDR3 sequence is CASSQDWWQGAKNTEAFF. As DNA, the CDR3 is TGTGCCAGCAGCCAAGATTGGTGGCAGGGGGCTAAGAACACTGAAGCTTTCTTT.

The CDR3 sequence is CASSTGLANTQYF. CDR3 nucleotide sequence: TGTGCCAGCAGCACGGGACTAGCAAATACGCAGTATTTT. The V call is TRBV6-2 or TRBV6-3, the J call TRBJ2-3, with 9 bases that match TRBD2. CDR3 length equals 13 residues. From germline, CDR1 is MNHEY and CDR2 SVGEGT. J lost 7 bases, V lost 6 bases, and 5 bases had no gene match.

Only one count was recorded for this clone. This rearrangement joins TRBV7-9 to TRBJ1-1; D might be TRBD1 (5 bases). This CDR3 is built from 16 residues. Germline V gene data show CDR1 as SEHNR and CDR2 as FQNEAQ (reference sequence). V shed 5 bases and J shed 2 bases, with 18 bases lying between them. The CDR3 sequence is CASSTGPSGLNTEAFF. The CDR3 nucleotides read TGTGCCAGCAGCACAGGACCCAGCGGCTTAAACACTGAAGCTTTCTTT.

The rearrangement uses TRBV12-5 and TRBJ2-1; D gene unclear. In germline, CDR1 is LGHNT, CDR2 FRNRAP. V lost 5 bases and J 4 bases, leaving 15 bases between the germline ends. The CDR3 consists of 15 residues. Written as DNA, the CDR3 is TGTGCTAGTGGTCTATTGGGCCTAACTTACAATGAGCAGTTCTTC. It encodes CASGLLGLTYNEQFF.

The chain recombines TRBV7-2 with TRBJ1-5; no firm D call. V lost 6 bases and J 1 base, leaving 7 bases between the germline ends. This CDR3 spans 13 amino acids. Germline V gene data show CDR1 as SGHTA and CDR2 as FQGNSA. Here the CDR3 DNA reads TGTGCCAGCAGGGCCGGGAGCAATCAGCCCCAGCATTTT. Translating it yields CASRAGSNQPQHF.